The clone carrying this TCR beta chain was counted at least ten times. Its antigen is not known. CDR3 length equals 16 residues. Germline V CDR1 and CDR2: MNHEY, SVGAGI. V was pared by 6 bases and J by 4 bases, with 9 bases of the junction left unmatched. Researchers collected about 9.6 milliliters of peripheral blood from every single donor. Isolating PBMCs gave at least 6 million of these cells per sample. This sample is drawn from a study of blood T cells in healthy people across ages. Study outcomes and limitations: Estimated diversity across one million T cells was deemed an underestimate. Comparison with aged donors showed that long-lived donors had more naive CD4+ cells and higher diversity.

With a J-beta primer mix and a sample-barcoded 5' primer, a second PCR ran about 7 to 12 cycles. TCRdb redid the calling of the 5' RACE reads with MiXCR, one entry per CDR3 protein. The profile shows roughly 680,000 distinct CDR3 sequences, roughly half of them singletons. Sequencing input: blood. This clonotype was obtained from a woman of 80 years or more in good health. The chain couples TRBV6-5 to TRBJ1-5; TRBD1 agrees at 10 bases. CDR3 nucleotide sequence: TGTGCCAGCAGACCCTACCCGGGACAGGGGAATCAGCCCCAGCATTTT. This sequence encodes CASRPYPGQGNQPQHF.